These 17 T cell receptor beta chains were all obtained from the same sample, sequenced in a study of glioma-infiltrating T cells. Amplification of TCR alpha and beta CDR3 regions from RNA used iRepertoire nested multiplex PCR. TCRdb called the multiplex PCR reads again in MiXCR, with one record for every CDR3 protein. The sample includes roughly 100,000 distinct CDR3 sequences, roughly 39% seen only once; the top ten take 35% to 40%. The specimen was glioma tissue, nonneoplastic brain tissue, or PBMCs (not recorded which). These receptors came from a human donor with low-grade glioma or glioblastoma, undergoing nonglioma brain surgery, or in good health (not recorded which).

This clonotype has at least ten counts. CDR3 bases: TGTGCCAGCAGTATCCTCCCCTCGCAGGGGGGCTCCTACGAGCAGTACTTC. Translation gives CASSILPSQGGSYEQYF. The V and J genes are TRBV6-2 or TRBV6-3 and TRBJ2-7, with D perhaps matching TRBD1 (7 bases). V shed 5 bases and J shed 0 bases, with 20 bases lying between them. This CDR3 has 17 amino acids. CDR1 is MNHEY and CDR2 is SVGEGT in the germline V gene.

This clonotype was seen at least ten times. The rearrangement links TRBV28 to TRBJ2-2; unclear D gene. The germline gives CDR1 MDHEN, CDR2 SYDVKM. With 5 bases removed from V and 7 bases from J, the gap between germline ends came to 8 bases. CDR3 size: 12 residues. The CDR3 reads CASSHVSGELFF. The CDR3 DNA reads as TGTGCCAGCAGTCATGTGAGCGGGGAGCTGTTTTTT.

This clonotype occurred once. The CDR3 sequence: CASTPGLAGRNTGELFF. The CDR3 DNA reads TGTGCCAGCACCCCCGGACTAGCGGGGAGGAACACCGGGGAGCTGTTTTTT. The chain carries TRBV6-2 or TRBV6-3 and TRBJ2-2, with TRBD2 identical over 12 bases. The CDR3 covers 17 residues. Looked up from germline, CDR1 is MNHEY and CDR2 is SVGEGT. V shed 7 bases, J shed 1 base, and the junction held 7 bases outside the gene matches.

The sample holds many counts of this clonotype. This rearrangement joins TRBV7-2 to TRBJ1-5; the D is unclear. CDR3 length: 14 residues. The germline CDR1 and CDR2 sequences are SGHTA and FQGNSA. Trimming shortened V by 4 bases and J by 5 bases, and 12 bases separated the two germline ends. DNA of the CDR3: TGTGCCAGCAGCTCCTCCGGGAGCTATCAGCCCCAGCATTTT. It codes for CASSSSGSYQPQHF. Full variable domain (outside the CDR3, taken from reference TRBV7-2 and TRBJ1-5): GAGVSQSPSNKVTEKGKDVELRCDPISGHTALYWYRQSLGQGLEFLIYFQGNSAPDKSGLPSDRFSAERTGGSVSTLTIQRTQQEDSAVYLCASSSSGSYQPQHFGDGTRLSIL.

This clonotype occurred many times. The chain carries TRBV14 and TRBJ2-5; TRBD2 is a possible D gene (5 bases). Germline V CDR1 and CDR2: SGHDN, FVKESK. The length of the CDR3 is 16 residues. V dropped 0 bases and J dropped 1 base, with 12 bases sitting between them. In nucleotides, the CDR3 is TGTGCCAGCAGCCAAGATCTCGGGGTCCTCCAAGAGACCCAGTACTTC. Protein product: CASSQDLGVLQETQYF.

CDR3: CASSLVLQGNQPQHF. The CDR3 DNA sequence: TGTGCCAGCAGCTTGGTCCTACAGGGCAATCAGCCCCAGCATTTT. The gene calls are TRBV5-5 and TRBJ1-5, with TRBD1 as a possible D gene (5 bases). The CDR3 sequence is 15 residues long. V shed 0 bases and J shed 2 bases, with 9 bases lying between them. CDR1 SGHKS and CDR2 YYEKEE come from the germline V gene (reference sequence). Based on the CDR3 plus reference TRBV5-5 and TRBJ1-5, the full variable domain is DAGVTQSPTHLIKTRGQQVTLRCSPISGHKSVSWYQQVLGQGPQFIFQYYEKEERGRGNFPDRFSARQFPNYSSELNVNALLLGDSALYLCASSLVLQGNQPQHFGDGTRLSIL.

Notes on this clonotype: An end of the junction does not agree with germline; a read error may underlie this. The rearrangement uses TRBV28 and TRBJ2-7, with D maybe TRBD2 (5 bases). This CDR3 is built from 15 residues. Looked up from germline, CDR1 is MDHEN and CDR2 is SYDVKM. CDR3 in amino acids: CATSSNQDSVYEQYF. Here the CDR3 DNA reads TGTGCCACCAGTTCAAACCAGGACTCCGTCTACGAGCAGTACTTC.

Of note for this clonotype: An end of the junction does not agree with germline; a read error may underlie this. V usage is TRBV7-2 and J usage is TRBJ1-1; TRBD1 matches 7 bases. Per the germline V gene, CDR1 is SGHTA and CDR2 is FQGNSA. The CDR3 has 13 residues. The CDR3: CASSSQGTQEAFF. For the CDR3, the DNA is TGTGCCAGCAGCTCACAGGGGACACAAGAAGCCTTCTTT. Using reference TRBV7-2 and TRBJ1-1 for the parts outside the CDR3, the full variable domain is GAGVSQSPSNKVTEKGKDVELRCDPISGHTALYWYRQSLGQGLEFLIYFQGNSAPDKSGLPSDRFSAERTGGSVSTLTIQRTQQEDSAVYLCASSSQGTQEAFFGQGTRLTVV.

CDR3 DNA sequence: TGTGCCAGCAGCTCTAGGACTAGCGGGAGTTTAGATACGCAGTATTTT. As protein: CASSSRTSGSLDTQYF. The chain links TRBV13 to TRBJ2-3; TRBD2 agrees at 13 bases. With 4 bases clipped from V and 5 bases from J, the junction kept 6 bases outside the gene matches. Germline V gene sequence: CDR1 PRHDT, CDR2 FYEKMQ (reference sequence). CDR3 length: 16 amino acids.

Many counts were recorded for this clonotype. The chain employs TRBV6-1 and TRBJ2-3, with a weak D call TRBD2 (5 bases). In germline, CDR1 is MNHNS, CDR2 SASEGT. The CDR3 runs to 13 residues. The V end was cut by 8 bases, the J end by 2 bases, with 11 bases between. The CDR3 loop is CASGGLFTDTQYF. CDR3 sequence (DNA): TGTGCCAGCGGCGGGTTGTTCACAGATACGCAGTATTTT.

This clonotype was observed many times. The CDR3 coding sequence is TGCAGCGTTGTCGGGGGGAGGGCCATTAATAATGAGCAGTTCTTC. Translation gives CSVVGGRAINNEQFF. The V gene is TRBV29-1, the J gene TRBJ2-1; 7 nucleotides align to TRBD2. Per the germline V gene, CDR1 is SQVTM and CDR2 is ANQGSEA. CDR3 length: 15 amino acids. Trimming at V came to 4 bases and at J to 7 bases, leaving 13 bases not matched to a gene.

This clonotype came up once. The chain links TRBV27 to TRBJ2-3; either TRBD1 or TRBD2 may fit D (5 bases each). Trimming stripped 5 bases from V and 4 bases from J, with 19 bases between. Germline V lookup: CDR1 MNHEY, CDR2 SMNVEV (reference sequence). There are 16 residues in the CDR3. CDR3 in amino acids: CASSTKEARGPDTQYF. The CDR3 DNA sequence: TGTGCCAGCAGTACCAAAGAGGCGAGGGGCCCAGATACGCAGTATTTT.

As concerns this clonotype: A read error is possible here, since a much larger clone lies one base away. The chain has TRBV20-1 and TRBJ2-7, with 7 bases matching TRBD2. This CDR3 comprises 14 residues. CDR1 is DFQATT and CDR2 is SNEGSKA in the germline V gene (reference sequence). The CDR3 spells CSASLGGRANELYF. In DNA form, the CDR3 reads TGCAGTGCTAGCCTGGGTGGGAGGGCCAACGAGCTGTACTTC.

The V call is TRBV20-1, the J call TRBJ2-5; possible D gene TRBD2, 6 bases. This CDR3 comprises 13 residues. V gave up 5 bases and J gave up 4 bases, with 14 bases separating them. Germline-derived CDR1 and CDR2 are DFQATT and SNEGSKA (reference sequence). DNA of the CDR3: TGCAGTGCTTTGGCTAGCGTCACAGAGACCCAGTACTTC. Translating gives CSALASVTETQYF.

To note about this clonotype: At one of its ends the junction is not consistent with the germline gene, which may arise from a read error. The gene calls are TRBV20-1 and TRBJ2-1; no clear D gene. Germline V gene lookup returns CDR1 DFQATT and CDR2 SNEGSKA (reference sequence). This CDR3 comprises 11 residues. CDR3 DNA sequence: TGCAGTGCTAGAAGGAACAATGAGCGGTTCTTC. Translating gives CSARRNNERFF.

About this clonotype itself: A much larger clone differs by one base, so this may be a read error. This chain joins TRBV4-1 and TRBJ2-5; 8 bases match TRBD1. The CDR3 spans 16 residues. The germline gives CDR1 MGHRA, CDR2 YSYEKL. The CDR3 loop reads CASIQNSDREQETQYF. The CDR3, as DNA: TGCGCCAGCATCCAAAACTCGGACAGGGAGCAAGAGACCCAGTACTTC.

This clonotype rates as medium-sized (0.01 to 0.1%). The DNA of the CDR3 is TGTGCCAGCGAGGACACTAACACTGAAGCTTTCTTT. Amino acids: CASEDTNTEAFF. V usage is TRBV6-1 and J usage is TRBJ1-1; D possibly corresponds to TRBD1 (5 bases). The CDR3 consists of 12 residues. The germline V and J ends were trimmed by 8 bases and 2 bases, with 9 bases remaining between them. CDR1 is MNHNS and CDR2 is SASEGT in the germline V gene.